The 6 T cell receptor beta chains listed next were all sequenced from one sample in a study of vaccination effects on CD4 cells after COVID-19. Following 10 days of culture, CD4+ T cells were isolated. Vaccine administered to participants consisted of two doses of either BNT162b2 or mRNA-1273. These receptors are not linked to any known antigen. TCRdb's table, derived via immunoSEQ multiplex PCR, lists solely in-frame clones and lacks some. Of 72,000 or so clones listed, 74% are singletons. Sequenced material: CD4+ T cells from PBMCs cultured without peptide, taken after COVID-19 vaccination. The source is a human donor who received a COVID-19 vaccine.

A remark on this clone: At one end the junction does not follow the germline gene, possibly because of a read error. The chain employs TRBV18 and TRBJ1-3, with D maybe TRBD1 (5 bases). This CDR3 comprises 16 residues. Germline CDR1 and CDR2: KGHSH and LQKENI. The CDR3 loop is CASAPGPLSSGNTIYF. CDR3 DNA: TGTGCCAGCGCACCGGGACCGCTGAGCTCTGGAAACACCATATATTTT.

The V call is TRBV7-2, the J call TRBJ1-5, with 8 bases identical to TRBD1. From germline, CDR1 is SGHTA and CDR2 FQGNSA. J was trimmed by 7 bases and V by 5 bases; bases with no gene match: 13. This CDR3 has 16 amino acids. The CDR3 spells CASSPGQGNLGQPQHF. CDR3 nucleotides: TGTGCCAGCAGCCCAGGACAGGGTAATCTCGGGCAGCCCCAGCATTTT.

As DNA, the CDR3 is TGTGCCAGCAGTTTGCGGGACAGGGACTCTCAGCCCCAGCATTTT. This gives the protein CASSLRDRDSQPQHF. The chain recombines TRBV6-2 or TRBV6-3 with TRBJ1-5; 9 nucleotides align to TRBD1. The J segment lost 6 bases and the V segment lost 4 bases, leaving 7 bases of the junction unmatched. CDR1 and CDR2 (germline): MNHEY, SVGEGT. The CDR3 is made up of 15 amino acids.

The chain is built from TRBV29-1 and TRBJ2-3; TRBD1 might be the D (6 bases). This CDR3 contains 14 residues. Trimming cost V 6 bases and J 3 bases, with 16 bases left between them. Per germline, CDR1 SQVTM and CDR2 ANQGSEA. The CDR3 here is CSVHRRTATDTQYF. The CDR3 coding sequence is TGCAGCGTACACCGTCGGACAGCTACAGATACGCAGTATTTT.

J is TRBJ2-3 and V is TRBV24-1; 10 bases fit TRBD2. Germline CDR1 is KGHDR and CDR2 is SFDVKD. The J segment lost 1 base and the V segment lost 1 base, leaving 1 base of the junction unmatched. The CDR3 is 16 residues long. The CDR3 here is CATSDFGLAGTDTQYF. The CDR3 coding sequence is TGTGCCACCAGTGATTTTGGACTAGCGGGCACAGATACGCAGTATTTT.

The V and J genes are TRBV9 and TRBJ1-6; a possible D gene is TRBD1 (5 bases). Germline lookup yields CDR1 SGDLS and CDR2 YYNGEE. The CDR3 has 14 amino acids. V lost 4 bases to trimming and J lost 6 bases, with 11 bases between them. This CDR3 reads CASSLWQGNSPLHF. The CDR3 nucleotides are TGTGCCAGCAGCCTCTGGCAGGGTAATTCACCCCTCCACTTT.